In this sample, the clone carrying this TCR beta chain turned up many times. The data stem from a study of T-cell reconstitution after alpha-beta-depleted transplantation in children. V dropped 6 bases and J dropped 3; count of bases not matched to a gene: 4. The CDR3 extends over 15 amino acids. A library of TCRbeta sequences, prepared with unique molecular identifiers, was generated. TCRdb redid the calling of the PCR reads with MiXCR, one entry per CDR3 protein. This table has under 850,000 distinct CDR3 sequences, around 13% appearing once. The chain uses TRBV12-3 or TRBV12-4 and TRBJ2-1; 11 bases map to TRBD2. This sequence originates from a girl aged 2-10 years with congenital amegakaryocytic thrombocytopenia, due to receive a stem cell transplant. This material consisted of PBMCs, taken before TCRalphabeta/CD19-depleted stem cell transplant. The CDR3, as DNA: TGTGCCAGCAGACTAGCGGGAGCCTTCTACAATGAGCAGTTCTTC. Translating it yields CASRLAGAFYNEQFF.